These 28 T cell receptor beta chains were all obtained from the same sample, sequenced in a study of early T cells in non-severe SARS-CoV-2 infection. TCRdb ran MiXCR on the 5' RACE reads and lists one entry per CDR3 protein. The table lists roughly 51,000 distinct CDR3 sequences, more than 5.5% of them singletons. The sequences come from whole blood, collected at baseline. Receptors originate from an adult who was a healthcare worker with PCR-confirmed SARS-CoV-2 infection or an uninfected control (not recorded which).

This clonotype has just a few counts. The gene calls are TRBV6-2 or TRBV6-3 and TRBJ2-2, with 8 bases that match TRBD1. After removal of 5 bases from V and 1 base from J, the junction contained 3 bases not matched to a gene. Per germline, CDR1 MNHEY and CDR2 SVGEGT. This CDR3 has 15 residues. The CDR3: CASSPGTGNTGELFF. CDR3 coding DNA: TGTGCCAGCAGTCCCGGGACAGGGAACACCGGGGAGCTGTTTTTT.

The chain combines TRBV20-1 with TRBJ1-5; D is uncertain. Trimming took 4 bases from V and 6 from J, leaving 13 bases between them. Germline V CDR1 and CDR2: DFQATT, SNEGSKA (reference sequence). The CDR3 has 13 residues. The CDR3 coding sequence is TGCAGTGCTACCCCAGCGGTAGGTCAGCCCCAGCATTTT. It codes for CSATPAVGQPQHF.

The chain uses TRBV11-2 and TRBJ2-5; D unresolved. Trimming left V 3 bases short and J 4 bases short, with 12 bases between. The CDR3 has 14 amino acids. Germline V gene data show CDR1 as SGHAT and CDR2 as FQNNGV. In DNA, the CDR3 is TGTGCCAGCAGCTTGGTCCATGCCAGAGAGACCCAGTACTTC. Translation gives CASSLVHARETQYF.

This clonotype was picked up many times. V usage is TRBV30 and J usage is TRBJ1-4, with a possible D match to TRBD1 (6 bases). This CDR3 contains 14 residues. Per the germline V gene, CDR1 is GTSNPN and CDR2 is SVGIG (reference sequence). V lost 1 base, J lost 6 bases, and 12 bases lay in between. The CDR3 nucleotides are TGTGCCTGGAGTGATGGGGGGCTTCATGAAAAACTGTTTTTT. Translating it yields CAWSDGGLHEKLFF. Complete variable domain (other parts from reference TRBV30 and TRBJ1-4): SQTIHQWPATLVQPVGSPLSLECTVEGTSNPNLYWYRQAAGRGLQLLFYSVGIGQISSEVPQNLSASRPQDRQFILSSKKLLLSDSGFYLCAWSDGGLHEKLFFGSGTQLSVL.

This clonotype was seen ten or more times. This chain joins TRBV20-1 and TRBJ2-7; D is possibly TRBD1 (6 bases). Trimming took off 5 bases at V and 5 bases at J, with 16 bases between the two ends. Germline CDR1 DFQATT, CDR2 SNEGSKA (reference sequence). The CDR3 sequence is 13 residues long. The CDR3 DNA reads as TGCAGTGCTGCCGGGACATTGGGGGACGAGCAGTACTTC. Translation gives CSAAGTLGDEQYF.

This clonotype was seen repeatedly, ten times or more. CDR3 nucleotides: TGCAGTGCTAGAAATACGGCGGGACACACAGATACGCAGTATTTT. Its translation: CSARNTAGHTDTQYF. This chain links TRBV20-1 with TRBJ2-3, with D tentatively TRBD1 or TRBD2 (6 bases each). This CDR3 has 15 residues. The V end lost 2 bases, the J end lost 2 bases, and 14 bases lay between the germline ends. The germline V gene has CDR1 DFQATT and CDR2 SNEGSKA (reference sequence).

Concerning this clonotype: A much bigger clone sits one base away, suggesting this may be a read error. This chain uses TRBV7-9 with TRBJ1-1; a possible D gene is TRBD1 (5 bases). V lost 5 bases to trimming and J lost 5 bases, with 15 bases between them. CDR1 is SEHNR, CDR2 FQNEAQ, per germline (reference sequence). This CDR3 region has 14 residues. CDR3 protein: CASSPSWGYTEAFF. CDR3 nucleotides: TGTGCCAGCAGCCCGTCTTGGGGGTATACTGAAGCTTTCTTT.

The chain couples TRBV25-1 to TRBJ1-1; no clear D. Germline values: CDR1 MGHDK, CDR2 SYGVNS. This CDR3 is built from 13 residues. V was cut by 4 bases and J by 2 bases, with 8 bases left in between. For the CDR3, the DNA is TGTGCCAGCAGTGTCGCGGTAAACACTGAAGCTTTCTTT. Its translation: CASSVAVNTEAFF.

This clonotype showed up many times. The V and J genes are TRBV7-8 and TRBJ2-7; D not certain. Germline CDR1 SGHVS, CDR2 FQNEAQ. The CDR3 spans 13 residues. V was cut by 5 bases and J by 3 bases, with 11 bases left in between. The CDR3 sequence is CASSPPLGYEQYF. In DNA, the CDR3 is TGTGCCAGCAGCCCACCTCTGGGCTACGAGCAGTACTTC.

In its sample, this clonotype was seen many times. The chain is built from TRBV11-3 and TRBJ2-2, with 13 bases identical to TRBD2. The CDR3 covers 18 residues. Germline V gives CDR1 SGHNT, CDR2 YENEEA. V lost 5 bases and J lost 4; bases outside the gene matches: 10. In DNA, the CDR3 is TGTGCCAGCAGCGCACCGGGACTAGCGGGGTCGGTCACCGGGGAGCTGTTTTTT. It yields the protein CASSAPGLAGSVTGELFF. The complete variable domain, with remaining parts taken from reference TRBV11-3 and TRBJ2-2, reads EAGVVQSPRYKIIEKKQPVAFWCNPISGHNTLYWYLQNLGQGPELLIRYENEEAVDDSQLPKDRFSAERLKGVDSTLKIQPAELGDSAVYLCASSAPGLAGSVTGELFFGEGSRLTVL.

The CDR3 spells CASMNTEGPSYEQYF. The CDR3 DNA follows: TGTGCCAGCATGAATACAGAGGGACCCTCCTACGAGCAGTACTTC. J is TRBJ2-7 and V is TRBV2; D tentatively fits TRBD1 or TRBD2 (5 bases each). The CDR3 runs 15 residues. V dropped 7 bases and J dropped 0 bases, with 16 bases sitting between them. Germline values: CDR1 SNHLY, CDR2 FYNNEI.

This clonotype was found a few times. The chain employs TRBV7-3 and TRBJ2-3, with TRBD1 matching 10 bases. The CDR3 loop spans 15 amino acids. Germline V gene sequence: CDR1 SGHTA, CDR2 FQGTGA. The V segment lost 6 bases and the J segment 3 bases; nucleotides outside the gene matches: 6. CDR3 sequence (DNA): TGTGCCAGCAGGCAGACAGGGGGCCTTACAGATACGCAGTATTTT. Its protein is CASRQTGGLTDTQYF.

A note on this clonotype: This could be a read error, since a much larger clone is one nucleotide away. The chain recombines TRBV20-1 with TRBJ2-4; D ambiguous. The CDR3 is 15 amino acids. Germline-derived CDR1 and CDR2 are DFQATT and SNEGSKA (reference sequence). The CDR3 DNA sequence: TGCAATGCTACCGCCCACAGCCTAGCCAAAAACATTCAGTACTTC. This sequence encodes CNATAHSLAKNIQYF.

This clonotype occurred many times. The V gene is TRBV3-1, the J gene TRBJ1-4; D is unclear. CDR3 length equals 15 residues. The germline CDR1 and CDR2 sequences are LGHDT and YNNKEL (reference sequence). Trimming took off 1 base at V and 6 bases at J, with 12 bases between the two ends. CDR3 sequence: CASSQGWSIDEKLFF. CDR3 bases: TGTGCCAGCAGCCAAGGCTGGAGTATTGATGAAAAACTGTTTTTT.

This clonotype has at least ten counts. The chain links TRBV11-2 to TRBJ1-1; unclear D gene. Germline V gene data show CDR1 as SGHAT and CDR2 as FQNNGV. The CDR3 covers 14 residues. With 5 bases removed from V and 0 bases from J, the gap between germline ends came to 10 bases. CDR3 coding DNA: TGTGCCAGCAGCCTCTCCAGCATGAACACTGAAGCTTTCTTT. Translation gives CASSLSSMNTEAFF.

This clonotype has a count of ten or more. The chain recombines TRBV7-2 with TRBJ2-2, with D unresolved. V lost 0 bases and J 5 bases, leaving 10 bases between the germline ends. CDR1 and CDR2 (germline): SGHTA, FQGNSA. CDR3 length: 15 amino acids. The CDR3 DNA is TGTGCCAGCAGCTTAGCGCAAGGTGGAACCGGGGAGCTGTTTTTT. It codes for CASSLAQGGTGELFF.

This clonotype was found many times. This chain joins TRBV5-4 and TRBJ1-1, with 9 bases lining up with TRBD1. V was pared by 2 bases and J by 3 bases, with 2 bases of the junction left unmatched. There are 14 residues in the CDR3. In germline, CDR1 is SGHNT, CDR2 YYREEE (reference sequence). CDR3 loop: CASSLQGAYTEAFF. The CDR3 bases are TGTGCCAGCAGCTTACAGGGGGCGTACACTGAAGCTTTCTTT. Full variable domain (rest looked up from reference TRBV5-4 and TRBJ1-1): ETGVTQSPTHLIKTRGQQVTLRCSSQSGHNTVSWYQQALGQGPQFIFQYYREEENGRGNFPPRFSGLQFPNYSSELNVNALELDDSALYLCASSLQGAYTEAFFGQGTRLTVV.

This clonotype showed up just a few times. The chain uses TRBV6-5 and TRBJ2-7; TRBD1 matches at 8 bases. The CDR3 runs to 16 residues. CDR1 and CDR2 (germline): MNHEY, SVGAGI. Trimming at V came to 5 bases and at J to 5 bases, leaving 14 bases not matched to a gene. As DNA, the CDR3 is TGTGCCAGCAGTGCCCGGAGGACAGGGAGATCAAACGAGCAGTACTTC. This sequence encodes CASSARRTGRSNEQYF.

The chain uses TRBV12-3 or TRBV12-4 and TRBJ2-7, with a possible D match to TRBD2 (6 bases). V was cut by 4 bases and J by 0 bases, with 10 bases left in between. The CDR3 is 14 amino acids. Written as DNA, the CDR3 is TGTGCCAGCAGTTCCAATAGCGGCTCCTACGAGCAGTACTTC. Translating gives CASSSNSGSYEQYF.

This clonotype was seen only a few times. Mismatch with germline at one junction end may stem from a read error. The J gene is TRBJ1-1, the V gene TRBV11-2; TRBD1 matches 9 bases. The CDR3 sequence is 11 residues long. CDR1 SGHAT and CDR2 FQNNGV come from the germline V gene. CDR3 nucleotide sequence: TGTGCCAGCAGCCAGGAACGGACAGGGGTCTTT. It encodes CASSQERTGVF.

V is TRBV5-6 and J is TRBJ2-2; TRBD1 agrees at 7 bases. Germline V gene data show CDR1 as SGHDT and CDR2 as YYEEEE. The CDR3 has 16 residues. V gave up 3 bases and J gave up 1 base; unmatched junction bases: 6. The DNA of the CDR3 is TGTGCCAGCAGCTATTGGACAGGTCTGAACACCGGGGAGCTGTTTTTT. Amino acids: CASSYWTGLNTGELFF. Filled out from reference TRBV5-6 and TRBJ2-2, the complete variable domain reads DAGVTQSPTHLIKTRGQQVTLRCSPKSGHDTVSWYQQALGQGPQFIFQYYEEEERQRGNFPDRFSGHQFPNYSSELNVNALLLGDSALYLCASSYWTGLNTGELFFGEGSRLTVL.

This clonotype appeared many times. CDR3 nucleotide sequence: TGTGCCAGTAGTAGTACACCCTTGACGCTAAGCTCCTACAATGAGCAGTTCTTC. It codes for CASSSTPLTLSSYNEQFF. The V and J genes are TRBV19 and TRBJ2-1; no definite D call. The CDR3 loop spans 18 amino acids. V was cut by 4 bases and J by 0 bases, with 19 bases left in between. Germline lookup yields CDR1 LNHDA and CDR2 SQIVND (reference sequence).

The chain joins TRBV29-1 to TRBJ1-1; D is ambiguous. The V gene lost 0 bases and the J gene lost 0 bases, with 17 bases spanning the gap. Germline V CDR1 and CDR2: SQVTM, ANQGSEA. This CDR3 contains 17 residues. CDR3 sequence reads: CSVEDLPGGSLNTEAFF. The CDR3, as DNA: TGCAGCGTTGAAGACCTCCCGGGAGGAAGCTTGAACACTGAAGCTTTCTTT. The complete variable domain, with remaining parts taken from reference TRBV29-1 and TRBJ1-1, reads SAVISQKPSRDICQRGTSLTIQCQVDSQVTMMFWYRQQPGQSLTLIATANQGSEATYESGFVIDKFPISRPNLTFSTLTVSNMSPEDSSIYLCSVEDLPGGSLNTEAFFGQGTRLTVV.

This clonotype was seen at least ten times. CDR3 protein: CASSQANTGELFF. The CDR3 DNA follows: TGTGCCAGCAGCCAAGCGAACACCGGGGAGCTGTTTTTT. The chain joins TRBV7-9 to TRBJ2-2; D remains unclear. The germline gives CDR1 SEHNR, CDR2 FQNEAQ (reference sequence). This CDR3 has 13 residues. The V gene lost 5 bases and the J gene lost 0 bases, with 4 bases spanning the gap. Variable domain in full (rest from reference TRBV7-9 and TRBJ2-2): DTGVSQNPRHKITKRGQNVTFRCDPISEHNRLYWYRQTLGQGPEFLTYFQNEAQLEKSRLLSDRFSAERPKGSFSTLEIQRTEQGDSAMYLCASSQANTGELFFGEGSRLTVL.

This clonotype was seen a few times. V gene TRBV7-9 combines with J gene TRBJ2-3; 8 bases agree with TRBD1. After removal of 5 bases from V and 0 bases from J, the junction contained 7 bases not matched to a gene. The CDR3 loop spans 16 amino acids. From germline, CDR1 is SEHNR and CDR2 FQNEAQ (reference sequence). CDR3 nucleotides: TGTGCCAGCAGCCAAGGGACAGGACAGAGCACAGATACGCAGTATTTT. This sequence encodes CASSQGTGQSTDTQYF.

The V gene is TRBV4-1, the J gene TRBJ2-6, with D maybe TRBD1 (6 bases). The CDR3 consists of 18 residues. Germline V lookup: CDR1 MGHRA, CDR2 YSYEKL. V gave up 3 bases and J gave up 2 bases, with 17 bases separating them. This CDR3 reads CASSQVPGVRTGANVLTF. The CDR3, as DNA: TGCGCCAGCAGCCAGGTCCCAGGGGTTAGGACTGGGGCCAACGTCCTGACTTTC.

This clonotype was recorded many times. The chain uses TRBV20-1 and TRBJ1-4; possible D gene TRBD1, 5 bases. CDR3 size: 16 residues. Deletions cut 1 base from V and 2 bases from J, with 14 bases between. The germline V gene encodes CDR1 DFQATT and CDR2 SNEGSKA (reference sequence). The CDR3 loop is CSARVPGWDTNEKLFF. CDR3 DNA: TGCAGTGCTAGAGTCCCCGGCTGGGACACTAATGAAAAACTGTTTTTT.

This clonotype was recorded at least ten times. V gene TRBV10-2 combines with J gene TRBJ2-6, with no clear D. CDR3 length: 18 residues. Germline V CDR1 and CDR2: WSHSY, SAAADI. The V end was cut by 3 bases, the J end by 0 bases, with 15 bases between. CDR3 loop: CASSDAKGFFSGANVLTF. DNA of the CDR3: TGCGCCAGCAGTGATGCGAAGGGATTCTTCTCTGGGGCCAACGTCCTGACTTTC.